The T cell receptor beta chain described here comes from a study of radiation and T cells in renal cell carcinoma. Comments on this clone: Its antigen is as yet unknown.

TCRdb's table, derived via immunoSEQ multiplex PCR, lists solely in-frame clones and lacks some. The table shows 120,000 to 150,000 clones, with around nine tenths occurring only once. The CDR3 runs 13 residues. Per the germline V gene, CDR1 is LNHDA and CDR2 is SQIVND (reference sequence). V gave up 6 bases and J gave up 7 bases, with 15 bases separating them. Study-wide findings and caveats: Top tumor clonotypes rose in blood 2 weeks post-radiation, then contracted.

Time point described: blood 4 weeks post-SBRT, at nephrectomy. Treatment: 15 Gy SBRT to primary tumor, nephrectomy 4 weeks later. The material sequenced was blood, taken from a patient whose treatment included radiotherapy and nephrectomy. The clonotype originates from a woman in her forties or fifties with renal cell carcinoma. V is TRBV19 and J is TRBJ1-1; weak D call: TRBD1 (6 bases). The CDR3 bases are TGTGCCAGTAGGCCTCAGGGGACTATTGAAGCTTTCTTT. Amino acid sequence: CASRPQGTIEAFF.